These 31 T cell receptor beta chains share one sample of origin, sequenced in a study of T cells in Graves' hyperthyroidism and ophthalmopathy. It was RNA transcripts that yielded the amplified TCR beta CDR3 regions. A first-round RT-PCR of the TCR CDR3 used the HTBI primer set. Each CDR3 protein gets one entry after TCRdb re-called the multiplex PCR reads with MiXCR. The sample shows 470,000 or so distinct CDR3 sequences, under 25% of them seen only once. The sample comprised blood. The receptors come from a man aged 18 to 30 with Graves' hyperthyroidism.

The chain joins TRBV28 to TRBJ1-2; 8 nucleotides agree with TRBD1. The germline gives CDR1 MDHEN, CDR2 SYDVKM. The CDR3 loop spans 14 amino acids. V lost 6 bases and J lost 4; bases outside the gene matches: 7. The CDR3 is CASSGRTGLYGYTF. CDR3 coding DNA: TGTGCCAGCAGCGGAAGGACAGGGCTCTATGGCTACACCTTC.

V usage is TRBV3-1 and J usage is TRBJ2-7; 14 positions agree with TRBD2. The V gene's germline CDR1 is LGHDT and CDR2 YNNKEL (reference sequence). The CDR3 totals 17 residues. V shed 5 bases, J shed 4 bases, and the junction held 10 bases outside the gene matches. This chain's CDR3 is CASSKISGTSGRYEQYF. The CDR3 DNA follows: TGTGCCAGCAGCAAAATTTCCGGGACTAGCGGGAGATACGAGCAGTACTTC.

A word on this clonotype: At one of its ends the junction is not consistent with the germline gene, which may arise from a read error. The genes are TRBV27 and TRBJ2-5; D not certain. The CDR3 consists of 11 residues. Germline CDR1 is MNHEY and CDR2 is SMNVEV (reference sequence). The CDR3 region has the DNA TGTGCCAGCAGCCATAAAGAGACCCACTACTTC. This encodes CASSHKETHYF.

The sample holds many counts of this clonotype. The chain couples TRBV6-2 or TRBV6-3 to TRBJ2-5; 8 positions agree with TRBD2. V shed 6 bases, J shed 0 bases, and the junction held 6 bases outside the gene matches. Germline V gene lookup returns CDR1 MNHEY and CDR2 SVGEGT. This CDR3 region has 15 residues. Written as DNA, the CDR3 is TGTGCCAGCAGGGGACTAGGGGACCACCAAGAGACCCAGTACTTC. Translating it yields CASRGLGDHQETQYF.

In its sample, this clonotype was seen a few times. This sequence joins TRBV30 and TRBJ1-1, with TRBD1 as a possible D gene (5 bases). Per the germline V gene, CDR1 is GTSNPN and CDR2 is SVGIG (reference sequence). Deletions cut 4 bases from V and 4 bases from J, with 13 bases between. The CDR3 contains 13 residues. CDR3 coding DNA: TGTGCCTGGATGCTAACAGGTTTCACTGAAGCTTTCTTT. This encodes CAWMLTGFTEAFF.

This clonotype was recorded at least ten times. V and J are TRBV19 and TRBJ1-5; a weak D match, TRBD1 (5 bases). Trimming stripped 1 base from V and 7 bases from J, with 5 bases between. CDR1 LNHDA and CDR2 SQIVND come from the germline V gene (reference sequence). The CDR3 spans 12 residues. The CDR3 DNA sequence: TGTGCCAGTAGTATAGGACAGCAGCCCCAGCATTTT. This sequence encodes CASSIGQQPQHF.

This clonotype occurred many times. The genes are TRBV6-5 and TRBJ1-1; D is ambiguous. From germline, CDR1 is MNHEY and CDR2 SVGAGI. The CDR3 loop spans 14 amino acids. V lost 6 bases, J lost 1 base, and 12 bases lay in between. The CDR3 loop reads CASSYLRENTEAFF. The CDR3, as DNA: TGTGCCAGCAGCTACCTAAGAGAGAACACTGAAGCTTTCTTT.

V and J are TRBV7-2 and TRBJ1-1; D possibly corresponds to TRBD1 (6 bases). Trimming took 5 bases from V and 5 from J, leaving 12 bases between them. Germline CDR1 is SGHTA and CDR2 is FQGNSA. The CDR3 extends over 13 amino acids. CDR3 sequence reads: CASSRNQGTEAFF. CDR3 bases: TGTGCCAGCAGCCGGAATCAGGGGACTGAAGCTTTCTTT.

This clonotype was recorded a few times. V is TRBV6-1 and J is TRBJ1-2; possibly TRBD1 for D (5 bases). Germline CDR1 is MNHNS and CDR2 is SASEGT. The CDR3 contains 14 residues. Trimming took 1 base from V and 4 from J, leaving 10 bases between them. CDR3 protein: CASSEEWTSYGYTF. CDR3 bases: TGTGCCAGCAGTGAAGAATGGACAAGCTATGGCTACACCTTC.

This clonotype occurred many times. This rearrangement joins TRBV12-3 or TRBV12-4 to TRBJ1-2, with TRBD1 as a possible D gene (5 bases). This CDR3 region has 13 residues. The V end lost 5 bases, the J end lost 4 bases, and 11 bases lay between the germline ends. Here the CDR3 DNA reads TGTGCCAGCAGTCTCGGGGGTGTCTATGGCTACACCTTC. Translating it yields CASSLGGVYGYTF.

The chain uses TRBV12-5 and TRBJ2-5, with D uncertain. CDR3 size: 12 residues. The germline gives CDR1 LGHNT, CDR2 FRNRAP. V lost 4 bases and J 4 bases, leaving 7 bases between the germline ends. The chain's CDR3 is CASGSSGETQYF. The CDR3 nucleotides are TGTGCTAGTGGTTCATCTGGAGAGACCCAGTACTTC.

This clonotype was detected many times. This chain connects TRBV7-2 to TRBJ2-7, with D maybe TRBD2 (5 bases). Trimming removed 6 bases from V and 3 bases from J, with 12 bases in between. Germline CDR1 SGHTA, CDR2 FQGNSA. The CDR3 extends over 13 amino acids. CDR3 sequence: CASRSGSFYEQYF. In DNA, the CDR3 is TGTGCCAGCAGAAGCGGAAGCTTCTACGAGCAGTACTTC.

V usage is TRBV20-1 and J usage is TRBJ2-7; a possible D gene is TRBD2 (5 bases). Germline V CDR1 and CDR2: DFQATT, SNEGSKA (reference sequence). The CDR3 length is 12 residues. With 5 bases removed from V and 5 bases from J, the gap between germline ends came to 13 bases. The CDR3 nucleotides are TGCAGTGCTCTAGGTGCGGGCCACGAGCAGTACTTC. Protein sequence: CSALGAGHEQYF.

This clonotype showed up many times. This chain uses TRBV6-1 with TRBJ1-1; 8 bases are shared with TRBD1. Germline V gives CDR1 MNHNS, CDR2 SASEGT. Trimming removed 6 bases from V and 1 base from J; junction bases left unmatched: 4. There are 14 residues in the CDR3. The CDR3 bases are TGTGCCAGCAGACAGGACAGGGCGAACACTGAAGCTTTCTTT. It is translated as CASRQDRANTEAFF.

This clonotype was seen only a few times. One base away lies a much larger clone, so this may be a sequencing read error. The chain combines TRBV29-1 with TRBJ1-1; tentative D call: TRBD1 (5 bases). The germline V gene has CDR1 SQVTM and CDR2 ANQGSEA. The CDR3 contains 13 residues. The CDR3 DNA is TGCAGCGTTGAAGATCAGCAGGACACTGAAGCTTGCTTT. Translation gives CSVEDQQDTEACF.

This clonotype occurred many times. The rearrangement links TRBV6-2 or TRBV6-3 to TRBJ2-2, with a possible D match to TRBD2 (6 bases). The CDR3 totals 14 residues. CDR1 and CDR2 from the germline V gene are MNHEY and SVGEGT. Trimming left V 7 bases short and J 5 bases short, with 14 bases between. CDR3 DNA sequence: TGTGCCAGCAAAGACGGGGGAGAGACCGGGGAGCTGTTTTTT. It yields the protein CASKDGGETGELFF.

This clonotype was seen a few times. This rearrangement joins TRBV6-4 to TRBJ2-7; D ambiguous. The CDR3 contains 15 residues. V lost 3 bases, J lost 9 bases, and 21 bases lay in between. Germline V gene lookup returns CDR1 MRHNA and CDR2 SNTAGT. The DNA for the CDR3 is TGTGCCAGCAGTGAACCCCCCCCGCCATGGGTCGGGCAGTACTTC. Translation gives CASSEPPPPWVGQYF.

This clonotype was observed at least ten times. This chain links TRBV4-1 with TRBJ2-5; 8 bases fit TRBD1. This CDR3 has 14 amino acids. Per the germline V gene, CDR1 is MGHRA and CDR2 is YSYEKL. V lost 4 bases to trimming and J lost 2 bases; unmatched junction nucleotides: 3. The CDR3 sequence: CASSRGTGQETQYF. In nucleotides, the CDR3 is TGCGCCAGCAGCCGAGGGACAGGACAAGAGACCCAGTACTTC.

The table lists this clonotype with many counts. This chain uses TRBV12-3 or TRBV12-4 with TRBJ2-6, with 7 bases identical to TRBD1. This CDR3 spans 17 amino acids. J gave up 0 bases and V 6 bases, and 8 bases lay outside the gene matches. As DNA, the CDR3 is TGTGCCAGCAGGGGAACAGGGGTTTACTCTGGGGCCAACGTCCTGACTTTC. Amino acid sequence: CASRGTGVYSGANVLTF.

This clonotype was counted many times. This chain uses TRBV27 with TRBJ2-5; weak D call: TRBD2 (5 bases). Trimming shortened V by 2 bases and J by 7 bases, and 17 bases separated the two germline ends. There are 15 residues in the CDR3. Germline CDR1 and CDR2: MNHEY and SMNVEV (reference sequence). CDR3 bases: TGTGCCAGCAGTTTAAAGGAGGCAGGTCCCGGGACCCAGTACTTC. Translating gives CASSLKEAGPGTQYF.

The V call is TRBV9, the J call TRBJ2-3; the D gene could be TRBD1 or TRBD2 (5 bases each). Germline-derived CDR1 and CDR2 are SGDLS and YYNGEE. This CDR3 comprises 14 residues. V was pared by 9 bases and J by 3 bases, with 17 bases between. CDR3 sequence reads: CATSGTATTDTQYF. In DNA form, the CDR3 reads TGTGCCACCTCCGGGACGGCTACTACAGATACGCAGTATTTT.

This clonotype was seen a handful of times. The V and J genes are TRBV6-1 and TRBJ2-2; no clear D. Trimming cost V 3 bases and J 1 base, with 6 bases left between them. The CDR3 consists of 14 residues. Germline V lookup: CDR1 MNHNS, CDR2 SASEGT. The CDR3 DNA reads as TGTGCCAGCAGTGACCTAGGGAACACCGGGGAGCTGTTTTTT. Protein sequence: CASSDLGNTGELFF.

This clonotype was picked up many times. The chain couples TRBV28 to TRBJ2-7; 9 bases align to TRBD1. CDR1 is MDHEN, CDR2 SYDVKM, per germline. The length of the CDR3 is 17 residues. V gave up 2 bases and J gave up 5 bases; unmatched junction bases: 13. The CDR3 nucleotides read TGTGCCAGCAGTTTAGATCAGCCGCGGGACAGGGTTGACGAGCAGTACTTC. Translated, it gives CASSLDQPRDRVDEQYF.

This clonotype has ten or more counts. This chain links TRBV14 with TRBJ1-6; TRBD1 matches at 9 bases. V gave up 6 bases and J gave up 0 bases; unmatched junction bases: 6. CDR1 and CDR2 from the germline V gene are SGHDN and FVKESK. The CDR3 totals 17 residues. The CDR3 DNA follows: TGTGCCAGCAGTGGGACAGGGCCGAGCTCCTATAATTCACCCCTCCACTTT. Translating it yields CASSGTGPSSYNSPLHF.

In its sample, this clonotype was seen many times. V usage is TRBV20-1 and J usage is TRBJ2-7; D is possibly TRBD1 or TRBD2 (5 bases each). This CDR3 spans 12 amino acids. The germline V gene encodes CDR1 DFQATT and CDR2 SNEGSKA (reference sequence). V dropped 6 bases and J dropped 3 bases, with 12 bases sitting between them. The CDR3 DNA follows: TGCAGTGCCGGGACGCTAATCTACGAGCAGTACTTC. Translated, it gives CSAGTLIYEQYF.

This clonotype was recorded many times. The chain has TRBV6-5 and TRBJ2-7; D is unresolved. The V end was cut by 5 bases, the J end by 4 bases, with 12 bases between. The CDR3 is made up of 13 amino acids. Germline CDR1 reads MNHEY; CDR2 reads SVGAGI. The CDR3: CASSTRQQYEQYF. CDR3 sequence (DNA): TGTGCCAGCAGTACGCGACAACAGTACGAGCAGTACTTC.

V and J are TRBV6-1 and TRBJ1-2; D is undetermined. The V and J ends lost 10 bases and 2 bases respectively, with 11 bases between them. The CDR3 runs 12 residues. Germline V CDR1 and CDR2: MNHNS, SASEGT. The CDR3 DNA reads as TGTGCCACCAGCATCCACAACTATGGCTACACCTTC. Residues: CATSIHNYGYTF.

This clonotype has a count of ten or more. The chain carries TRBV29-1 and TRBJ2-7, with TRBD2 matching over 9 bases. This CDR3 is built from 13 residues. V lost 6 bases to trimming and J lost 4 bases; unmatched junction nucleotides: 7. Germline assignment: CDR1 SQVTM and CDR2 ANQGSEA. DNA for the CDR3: TGCAGCGTGAGCGGGGGGCTTACGTACGAGCAGTACTTC. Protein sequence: CSVSGGLTYEQYF.

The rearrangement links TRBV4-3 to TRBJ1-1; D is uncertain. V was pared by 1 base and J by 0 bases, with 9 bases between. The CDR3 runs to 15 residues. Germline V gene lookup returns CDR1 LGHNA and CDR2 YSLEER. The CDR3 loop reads CASSQVGELNTEAFF. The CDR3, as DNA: TGCGCCAGCAGCCAAGTTGGAGAATTGAACACTGAAGCTTTCTTT.

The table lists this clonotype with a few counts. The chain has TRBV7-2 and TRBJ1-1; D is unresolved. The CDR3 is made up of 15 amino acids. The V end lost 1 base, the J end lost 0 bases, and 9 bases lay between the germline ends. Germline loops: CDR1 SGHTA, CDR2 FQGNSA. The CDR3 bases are TGTGCCAGCAGCTTAGTAGACTTTGTGAACACTGAAGCTTTCTTT. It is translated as CASSLVDFVNTEAFF. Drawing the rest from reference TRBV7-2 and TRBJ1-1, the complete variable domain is GAGVSQSPSNKVTEKGKDVELRCDPISGHTALYWYRQSLGQGLEFLIYFQGNSAPDKSGLPSDRFSAERTGGSVSTLTIQRTQQEDSAVYLCASSLVDFVNTEAFFGQGTRLTVV.

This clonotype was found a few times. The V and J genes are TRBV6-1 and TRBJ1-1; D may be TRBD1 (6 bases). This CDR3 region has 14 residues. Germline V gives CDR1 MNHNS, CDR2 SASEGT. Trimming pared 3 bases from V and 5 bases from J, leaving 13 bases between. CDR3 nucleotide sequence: TGTGCCAGCAGTGACGGACAGAGGGGGACTGAAGCTTTCTTT. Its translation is CASSDGQRGTEAFF.